The clone carrying this T cell receptor (beta chain) was observed at least ten times. Its specificity is unknown. This sample is part of a study of T cells after yellow fever vaccination. The study, taken as a whole, reports: A faster peak, day 5 versus 15, was reached by the weaker secondary response.

A process of 5'RACE template switching, which added a universal primer site and UMIs, was used to make TCR cDNA. From the 5' RACE reads, TCRdb called clonotypes with MiXCR, one entry per CDR3 protein. The table has over 110,000 distinct CDR3 sequences, less than 9.5% seen once. Trimming removed 1 base from V and 0 bases from J, with 7 bases in between. The CDR3 is 13 residues long. CDR1 is SQVTM, CDR2 ANQGSEA, per germline. The TCR sequence derives from a young man who received the YFV17D yellow fever vaccine. Sample: CD4+ T cells sorted from PBMCs, taken 5 days after the yellow fever booster vaccination. The chain has TRBV29-1 and TRBJ2-7; tentative D call: TRBD1 (5 bases). CDR3 amino acids: CSVEGGRSYEQYF. CDR3 DNA sequence: TGCAGCGTTGAAGGGGGCCGCTCCTACGAGCAGTACTTC.